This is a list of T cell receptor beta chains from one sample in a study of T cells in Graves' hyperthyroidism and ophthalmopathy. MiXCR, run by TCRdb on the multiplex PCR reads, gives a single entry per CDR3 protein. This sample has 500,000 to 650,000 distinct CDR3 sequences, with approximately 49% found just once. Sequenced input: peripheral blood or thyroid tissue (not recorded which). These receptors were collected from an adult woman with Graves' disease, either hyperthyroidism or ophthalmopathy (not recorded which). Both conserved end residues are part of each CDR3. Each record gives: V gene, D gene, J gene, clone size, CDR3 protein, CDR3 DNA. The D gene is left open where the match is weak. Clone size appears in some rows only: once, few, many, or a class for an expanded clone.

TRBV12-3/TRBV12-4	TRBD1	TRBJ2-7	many	CASSSRQGPYEQYF	TGTGCCAGCAGTAGCCGACAGGGCCCCTACGAGCAGTACTTC
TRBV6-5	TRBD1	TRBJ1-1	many	CASKTGTGASNTEAFF	TGTGCCAGCAAAACCGGGACAGGGGCATCGAACACTGAAGCTTTCTTT
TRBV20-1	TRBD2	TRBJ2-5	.	CSARPVGGDVETQYF	TGCAGTGCCAGGCCCGTGGGGGGGGACGTGGAGACCCAGTACTTC
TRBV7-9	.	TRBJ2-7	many	CASSSLGEQYF	TGTGCCAGCAGCTCCCTCGGCGAGCAGTACTTC
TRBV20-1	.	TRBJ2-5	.	CSGLGGDRETQYF	TGCAGTGGGTTGGGGGGAGATCGGGAGACCCAGTACTTC
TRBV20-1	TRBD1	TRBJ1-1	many	CSAFGQGRFTEAFF	TGCAGTGCCTTCGGACAGGGGAGGTTCACTGAAGCTTTCTTT
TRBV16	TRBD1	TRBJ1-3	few	CASSQTRTGNTIYF	TGTGCCAGCAGCCAGACACGGACAGGTAACACCATATATTTT
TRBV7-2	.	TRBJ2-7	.	CASSQVPSMPGQYF	TGCGCCAGCAGCCAAGTCCCCTCTATGCCCGGGCAGTACTTC
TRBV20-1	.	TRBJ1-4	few	CSASRRVTNEKLFF	TGCAGTGCTAGCCGCAGGGTCACTAATGAAAAACTGTTTTTT
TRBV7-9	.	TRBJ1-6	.	CASSFGREINSPLHF	TGTGCCAGCAGCTTTGGCCGGGAAATCAATTCACCCCTCCACTTT